Presented here are 28 T cell receptor beta chains from one specimen sequenced in a study of cytomegalovirus exposure and HLA in healthy donors. The method was immunoSEQ multiplex PCR; TCRdb's version includes in-frame clones alone and lacks a portion of them. The data show a few hundred thousand clones, around 80% seen once. Specimen: PBMCs. These receptors were obtained from a woman aged 30 to 39 in good health and CMV-seropositive.

V usage is TRBV11-2 and J usage is TRBJ1-1; D not resolved. V lost 3 bases and J 5 bases, leaving 4 bases between the germline ends. Germline CDR1 and CDR2: SGHAT and FQNNGV. The CDR3 totals 11 residues. The CDR3 here is CASSFQTEAFF. The CDR3 nucleotides read TGTGCCAGCAGCTTCCAGACTGAAGCTTTCTTT.

The chain joins TRBV10-1 to TRBJ1-3; no clear D. The germline V gene encodes CDR1 WNHNN and CDR2 SYGVQD (reference sequence). V gave up 0 bases and J gave up 1 base, with 7 bases separating them. The CDR3 has 15 residues. CDR3 residues: CASSESGGSGNTIYF. In DNA form, the CDR3 reads TGCGCCAGCAGTGAGTCGGGAGGATCTGGAAACACCATATATTTT.

This sequence joins TRBV10-2 and TRBJ2-1, with 8 bases identical to TRBD2. J lost 4 bases, V lost 5 bases, and 4 bases had no gene match. CDR3 length equals 14 residues. Germline CDR1 reads WSHSY; CDR2 reads SAAADI. The DNA for the CDR3 is TGCGCCAGCAGTACCAGCGGGAGATACAATGAGCAGTTCTTC. Amino acids: CASSTSGRYNEQFF.

CDR3 loop: CASSSGQYTGELFF. CDR3 nucleotide sequence: TGTGCCAGCAGCTCCGGACAGTACACCGGGGAGCTGTTTTTT. The chain combines TRBV5-4 with TRBJ2-2; D might be TRBD1 (6 bases). Germline-derived CDR1 and CDR2 are SGHNT and YYREEE (reference sequence). V was trimmed by 3 bases and J by 3 bases, leaving 9 bases between them. The CDR3 has 14 amino acids.

V and J are TRBV7-2 and TRBJ1-3; D remains ambiguous. Germline V gene sequence: CDR1 SGHTA, CDR2 FQGNSA. The CDR3 contains 13 residues. The germline V and J ends were trimmed by 1 base and 4 bases, with 5 bases remaining between them. CDR3 protein: CASSLVSGNTIYF. The CDR3 bases are TGTGCCAGCAGCTTAGTTTCCGGAAACACCATATATTTT.

V is TRBV27 and J is TRBJ2-1, with a tentative D call TRBD2 (6 bases). Germline V gives CDR1 MNHEY, CDR2 SMNVEV (reference sequence). The CDR3 covers 15 residues. The V gene lost 2 bases and the J gene lost 4 bases, with 12 bases spanning the gap. The chain's CDR3 is CASSLVAAPYNEQFF. The CDR3 DNA sequence: TGTGCCAGCAGTTTAGTAGCGGCTCCTTACAATGAGCAGTTCTTC.

This clone appeared a few times. This rearrangement joins TRBV30 to TRBJ2-4; D is unclear. The CDR3 spans 15 residues. Germline CDR1 GTSNPN, CDR2 SVGIG (reference sequence). With 2 bases removed from V and 0 bases from J, the gap between germline ends came to 11 bases. DNA of the CDR3: TGTGCCTGGAGTCCCCTCCACCTAGCCAAAAACATTCAGTACTTC. It specifies CAWSPLHLAKNIQYF. Complete variable domain (other parts from reference TRBV30 and TRBJ2-4): SQTIHQWPATLVQPVGSPLSLECTVEGTSNPNLYWYRQAAGRGLQLLFYSVGIGQISSEVPQNLSASRPQDRQFILSSKKLLLSDSGFYLCAWSPLHLAKNIQYFGAGTRLSVL.

The chain couples TRBV7-2 to TRBJ2-1; 7 bases are shared with TRBD1. The V and J ends lost 6 bases and 2 bases, in that order; junction bases with no gene match: 13. The CDR3 is 17 residues long. Germline V lookup: CDR1 SGHTA, CDR2 FQGNSA. As DNA, the CDR3 is TGTGCCAGCAGTAGAACAGGGGCGACGGGGCCCTACAATGAGCAGTTCTTC. Translation gives CASSRTGATGPYNEQFF.

The CDR3: CASSMTSAAYEQYF. As DNA, the CDR3 is TGTGCCAGCAGTATGACTAGCGCAGCCTACGAGCAGTACTTC. The chain recombines TRBV6-5 with TRBJ2-7, with 8 bases fitting TRBD2. The CDR3 has 14 residues. J lost 2 bases, V lost 5 bases, and 5 bases had no gene match. In germline, CDR1 is MNHEY, CDR2 SVGAGI.

A note on this clone: Other DNA sequences of this sample code for an identical CDR3. V is TRBV28 and J is TRBJ1-5, with 7 nucleotides matching TRBD1. This CDR3 has 14 amino acids. Germline V gives CDR1 MDHEN, CDR2 SYDVKM. V lost 6 bases and J lost 2; bases outside the gene matches: 4. CDR3 loop: CASRLTGGNQPQHF. The CDR3 region has the DNA TGTGCCAGCAGGCTTACAGGGGGCAATCAGCCCCAGCATTTT.

As DNA, the CDR3 is TGTGCCTGGATCCCTGGGGTGTCAAGTCCTAGAAGAGGATACACTGAAGCTTTCTTT. Residues: CAWIPGVSSPRRGYTEAFF. The chain uses TRBV30 and TRBJ1-1; D is unclear. CDR1 and CDR2 from the germline V gene are GTSNPN and SVGIG (reference sequence). The CDR3 covers 19 residues. V was shortened by 4 bases and J by 3 bases, with 30 bases between the two germline ends.

This chain joins TRBV9 and TRBJ2-1; 9 nucleotides agree with TRBD2. Germline CDR1 and CDR2: SGDLS and YYNGEE. Trimming at V came to 4 bases and at J to 9 bases, leaving 5 bases not matched to a gene. The CDR3 is 13 residues long. The CDR3 DNA is TGTGCCAGCAGCTCTCGACTAGCGGCTGAGCAGTTCTTC. Protein product: CASSSRLAAEQFF. Full variable domain (outside the CDR3, taken from reference TRBV9 and TRBJ2-1): DSGVTQTPKHLITATGQRVTLRCSPRSGDLSVYWYQQSLDQGLQFLIQYYNGEERAKGNILERFSAQQFPDLHSELNLSSLELGDSALYFCASSSRLAAEQFFGPGTRLTVL.

The V call is TRBV18, the J call TRBJ1-2; a possible D gene is TRBD1 (5 bases). Per germline, CDR1 KGHSH and CDR2 LQKENI. The CDR3 is 14 amino acids. The V and J ends lost 3 bases and 8 bases respectively, with 16 bases between them. CDR3 DNA: TGTGCCAGCTCACCGAGGGAAGGGGCGAGGGGCTACACCTTC. Translating gives CASSPREGARGYTF.

The chain joins TRBV27 to TRBJ2-7; the match to TRBD2 covers 13 bases. This CDR3 is 16 amino acids long. The V gene end was trimmed by 6 bases and the J gene end by 5 bases; junction bases not matched to a gene: 10. The germline CDR1 and CDR2 sequences are MNHEY and SMNVEV (reference sequence). The CDR3 nucleotides read TGTGCCAGCAGGGAACTAGCGGGAGGGCTTTGGAACGAGCAGTACTTC. Its protein product is CASRELAGGLWNEQYF.

The V gene is TRBV29-1, the J gene TRBJ1-2, with D unresolved. With 5 bases removed from V and 7 bases from J, the gap between germline ends came to 8 bases. CDR1 and CDR2 (germline): SQVTM, ANQGSEA. The CDR3 loop spans 10 amino acids. In nucleotides, the CDR3 is TGCAGCGTTCCAGTGGGTGGCTACACCTTC. Translated: CSVPVGGYTF.

This clone has only a few counts. This chain joins TRBV5-1 and TRBJ2-7; 8 bases align to TRBD1. The CDR3 totals 14 residues. Germline CDR1 SGHRS, CDR2 YFSETQ. With 4 bases clipped from V and 3 bases from J, the junction kept 6 bases outside the gene matches. DNA for the CDR3: TGCGCCAGCAGCGGGACCGGGACAGGCTACGAGCAGTACTTC. Protein: CASSGTGTGYEQYF.

The chain is built from TRBV28 and TRBJ2-7; the D call may be TRBD1 or TRBD2 (5 bases each). The V end was cut by 6 bases, the J end by 1 base, with 16 bases between. The CDR3 sequence is 15 residues long. Germline values: CDR1 MDHEN, CDR2 SYDVKM. This chain's CDR3 is CASRSDGASSYEQYF. The DNA for the CDR3 is TGTGCCAGCAGATCAGACGGGGCTTCATCCTACGAGCAGTACTTC.

The chain carries TRBV10-3 and TRBJ2-7; no definite D call. This CDR3 contains 11 residues. Deletions cut 0 bases from V and 8 bases from J, with 5 bases between. Germline CDR1 and CDR2: ENHRY and SYGVKD. For the CDR3, the DNA is TGTGCCATCAGTGAGTCGACGCAGCAGTACTTC. Translated, it gives CAISESTQQYF.

In this sample, this clone turned up a few times. This chain uses TRBV19 with TRBJ2-1; 7 bases are shared with TRBD2. CDR1 is LNHDA, CDR2 SQIVND, per germline (reference sequence). This CDR3 has 16 amino acids. The V and J ends lost 3 bases and 2 bases, in that order; junction bases with no gene match: 7. CDR3 bases: TGTGCCAGTAGTATCCGTGGGAGGGCGACCTACAATGAGCAGTTCTTC. It translates to CASSIRGRATYNEQFF.

The chain has TRBV29-1 and TRBJ1-2; no firm D call. There are 14 residues in the CDR3. V was cut by 3 bases and J by 7 bases, with 18 bases left in between. In germline, CDR1 is SQVTM, CDR2 ANQGSEA. CDR3 region: CSVEDRGTVGGYTF. CDR3 nucleotides: TGCAGCGTTGAGGACCGAGGTACAGTCGGTGGCTACACCTTC.

This clone is a singleton in its sample. The chain links TRBV29-1 to TRBJ2-4; D not certain. The CDR3 is 13 amino acids. The germline CDR1 and CDR2 sequences are SQVTM and ANQGSEA. Trimming removed 6 bases from V and 0 bases from J, with 9 bases in between. The CDR3 spells CSVIELAKNIQYF. For the CDR3, the DNA is TGCAGCGTGATAGAACTAGCCAAAAACATTCAGTACTTC.

The chain recombines TRBV27 with TRBJ1-2; 7 positions agree with TRBD1. Germline V gene lookup returns CDR1 MNHEY and CDR2 SMNVEV (reference sequence). The length of the CDR3 is 13 residues. V shed 2 bases and J 4 bases; nucleotides not matched to a gene: 1. CDR3 loop: CASSLRDSYGYTF. The CDR3 coding sequence is TGTGCCAGCAGTTTAAGGGACAGCTATGGCTACACCTTC.

The J gene is TRBJ1-2, the V gene TRBV27, with TRBD1 as a possible D gene (6 bases). Between the trimmed V and J ends, which lost 5 bases and 2 bases, there was a span of 21 bases. The CDR3 loop spans 17 amino acids. Germline V gene lookup returns CDR1 MNHEY and CDR2 SMNVEV (reference sequence). In DNA form, the CDR3 reads TGTGCCAGCAGTCCCTACAGGGCCCGAGGTACAAACTATGGCTACACCTTC. It yields the protein CASSPYRARGTNYGYTF.

The CDR3: CASSSAGALNTEAFF. The CDR3 DNA is TGTGCCAGCAGCTCGGCAGGGGCGTTGAACACTGAAGCTTTCTTT. This chain links TRBV11-2 with TRBJ1-1, with D tentatively TRBD1 (6 bases). The ends were cut back, 4 bases at V and 0 bases at J, with 12 bases in the middle. This CDR3 has 15 residues. Germline CDR1 and CDR2: SGHAT and FQNNGV.

The chain combines TRBV5-6 with TRBJ2-7; D is perhaps TRBD2 (6 bases). Germline V gene data show CDR1 as SGHDT and CDR2 as YYEEEE. The CDR3 length is 15 residues. Trimming took 4 bases from V and 3 from J, leaving 17 bases between them. CDR3 sequence (DNA): TGTGCCAGCAGCCCCCGGGACTGGGGCAACTACGAGCAGTACTTC. It encodes CASSPRDWGNYEQYF.

This clone was detected only a few times. This chain uses TRBV7-3 with TRBJ1-1; D remains unclear. This CDR3 is built from 13 residues. CDR1 SGHTA and CDR2 FQGTGA come from the germline V gene. Trimming took 1 base from V and 3 from J, leaving 6 bases between them. DNA for the CDR3: TGTGCCAGCAGCTTAAATGTGGACACTGAAGCTTTCTTT. Its protein is CASSLNVDTEAFF.

The CDR3, as DNA: TGTGCCAGCAGAACTGACACGGGGCACACCGGGGAGCTGTTTTTT. This encodes CASRTDTGHTGELFF. V gene TRBV2 combines with J gene TRBJ2-2; the D call may be TRBD1 or TRBD2 (5 bases each). V was pared by 6 bases and J by 3 bases, with 14 bases between. From germline, CDR1 is SNHLY and CDR2 FYNNEI. CDR3 length equals 15 residues.

This chain connects TRBV7-9 to TRBJ1-1, with D possibly TRBD1 on 6 matching bases. This CDR3 is 14 amino acids long. In germline, CDR1 is SEHNR, CDR2 FQNEAQ (reference sequence). Trimming took 5 bases from V and 7 from J, leaving 17 bases between them. The chain's CDR3 is CASSQGGPKIEAFF. The CDR3 nucleotides are TGTGCCAGCAGCCAAGGGGGGCCGAAAATTGAAGCTTTCTTT.